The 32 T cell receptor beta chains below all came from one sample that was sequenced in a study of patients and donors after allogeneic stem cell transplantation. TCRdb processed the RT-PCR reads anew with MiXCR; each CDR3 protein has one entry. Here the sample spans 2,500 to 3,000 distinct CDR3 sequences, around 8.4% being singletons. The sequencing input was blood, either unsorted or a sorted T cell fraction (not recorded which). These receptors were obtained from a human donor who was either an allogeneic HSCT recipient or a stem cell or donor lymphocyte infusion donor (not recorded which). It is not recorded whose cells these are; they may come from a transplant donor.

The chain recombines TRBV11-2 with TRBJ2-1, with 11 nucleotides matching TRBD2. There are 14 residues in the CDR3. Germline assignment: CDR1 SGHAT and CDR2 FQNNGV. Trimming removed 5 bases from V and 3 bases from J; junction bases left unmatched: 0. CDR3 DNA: TGTGCCAGCAGCCTAGCGGGAGGCTACAATGAGCAGTTCTTC. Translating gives CASSLAGGYNEQFF.

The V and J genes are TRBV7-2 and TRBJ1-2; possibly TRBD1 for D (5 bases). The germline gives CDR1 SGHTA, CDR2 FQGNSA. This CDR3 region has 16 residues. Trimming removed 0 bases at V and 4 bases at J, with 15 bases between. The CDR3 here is CASSLAAGGGTYGYTF. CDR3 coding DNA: TGTGCCAGCAGCTTAGCAGCCGGTGGGGGGACCTATGGCTACACCTTC.

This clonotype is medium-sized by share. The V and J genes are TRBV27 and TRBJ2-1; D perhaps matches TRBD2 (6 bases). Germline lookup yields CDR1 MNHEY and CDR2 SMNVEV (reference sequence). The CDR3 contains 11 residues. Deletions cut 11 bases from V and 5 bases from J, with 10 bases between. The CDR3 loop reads CAAGYNNEQFF. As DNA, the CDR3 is TGTGCCGCGGGGTACAACAATGAGCAGTTCTTC.

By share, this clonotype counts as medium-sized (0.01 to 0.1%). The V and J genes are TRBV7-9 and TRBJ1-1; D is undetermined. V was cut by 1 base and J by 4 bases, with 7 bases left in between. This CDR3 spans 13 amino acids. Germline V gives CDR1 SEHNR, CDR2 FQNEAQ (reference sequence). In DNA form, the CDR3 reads TGTGCCAGCAGCTTAGAGAGCGGCACTGAAGCTTTCTTT. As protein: CASSLESGTEAFF.

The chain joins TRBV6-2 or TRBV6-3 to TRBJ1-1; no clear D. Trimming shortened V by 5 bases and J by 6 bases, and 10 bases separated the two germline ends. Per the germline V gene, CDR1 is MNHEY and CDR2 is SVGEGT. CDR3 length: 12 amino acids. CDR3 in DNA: TGTGCCAGCAGTACAGTACCCCCTGAAGCTTTCTTT. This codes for CASSTVPPEAFF.

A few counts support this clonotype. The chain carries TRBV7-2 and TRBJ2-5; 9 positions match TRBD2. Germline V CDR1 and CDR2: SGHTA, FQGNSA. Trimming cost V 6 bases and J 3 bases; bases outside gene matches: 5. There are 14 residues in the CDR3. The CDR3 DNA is TGTGCCAGCAGTTATAGCGGGAGTAAAGAGACCCAGTACTTC. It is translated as CASSYSGSKETQYF.

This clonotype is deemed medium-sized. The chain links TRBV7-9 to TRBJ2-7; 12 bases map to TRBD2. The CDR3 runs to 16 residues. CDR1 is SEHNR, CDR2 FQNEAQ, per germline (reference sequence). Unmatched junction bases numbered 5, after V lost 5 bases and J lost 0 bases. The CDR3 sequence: CASSTSLAGGSYEQYF. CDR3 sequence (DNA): TGTGCCAGCAGCACTTCACTAGCGGGAGGCTCCTACGAGCAGTACTTC.

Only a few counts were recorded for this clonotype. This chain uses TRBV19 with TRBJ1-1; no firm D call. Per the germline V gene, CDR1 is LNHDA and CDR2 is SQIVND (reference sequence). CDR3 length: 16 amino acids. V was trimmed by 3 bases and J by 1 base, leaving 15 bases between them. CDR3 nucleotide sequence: TGTGCCAGTAGTATGGGTATTAGGGCGACGAACACTGAAGCTTTCTTT. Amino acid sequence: CASSMGIRATNTEAFF.

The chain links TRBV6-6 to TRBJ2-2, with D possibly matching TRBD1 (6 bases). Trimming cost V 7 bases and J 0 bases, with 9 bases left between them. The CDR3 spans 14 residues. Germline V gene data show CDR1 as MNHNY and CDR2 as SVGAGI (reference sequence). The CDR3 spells CASKGTTNTGELFF. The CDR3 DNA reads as TGTGCCAGCAAAGGGACAACGAACACCGGGGAGCTGTTTTTT.

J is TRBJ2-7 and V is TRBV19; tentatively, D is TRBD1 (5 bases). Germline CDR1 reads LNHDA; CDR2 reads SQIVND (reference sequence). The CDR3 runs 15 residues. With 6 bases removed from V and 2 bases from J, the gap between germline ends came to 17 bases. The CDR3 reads CASSTKSQGTYEQYF. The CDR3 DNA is TGTGCCAGTAGCACAAAATCTCAGGGCACCTACGAGCAGTACTTC. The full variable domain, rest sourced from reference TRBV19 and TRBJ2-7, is DGGITQSPKYLFRKEGQNVTLSCEQNLNHDAMYWYRQDPGQGLRLIYYSQIVNDFQKGDIAEGYSVSREKKESFPLTVTSAQKNPTAFYLCASSTKSQGTYEQYFGPGTRLTVT.

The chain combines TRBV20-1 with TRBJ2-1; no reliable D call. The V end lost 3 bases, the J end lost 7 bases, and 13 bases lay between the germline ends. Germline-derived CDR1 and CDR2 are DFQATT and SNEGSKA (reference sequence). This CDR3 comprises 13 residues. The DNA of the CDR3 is TGCAGTGCTAGGTCCTCCGGGCAGAATGAGCAGTTCTTC. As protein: CSARSSGQNEQFF.

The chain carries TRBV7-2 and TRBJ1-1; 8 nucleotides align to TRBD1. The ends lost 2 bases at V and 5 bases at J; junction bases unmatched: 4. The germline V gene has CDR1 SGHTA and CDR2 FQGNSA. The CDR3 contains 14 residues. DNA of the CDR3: TGTGCCAGCAGCTTACAGGGGGCCAGAACTGAAGCTTTCTTT. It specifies CASSLQGARTEAFF.

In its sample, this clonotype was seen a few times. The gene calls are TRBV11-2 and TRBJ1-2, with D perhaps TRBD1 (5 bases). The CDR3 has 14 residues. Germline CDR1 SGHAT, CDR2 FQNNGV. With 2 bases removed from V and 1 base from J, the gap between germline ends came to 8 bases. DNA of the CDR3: TGTGCCAGCAGCTTATGGACACATAACTATGGCTACACCTTC. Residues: CASSLWTHNYGYTF.

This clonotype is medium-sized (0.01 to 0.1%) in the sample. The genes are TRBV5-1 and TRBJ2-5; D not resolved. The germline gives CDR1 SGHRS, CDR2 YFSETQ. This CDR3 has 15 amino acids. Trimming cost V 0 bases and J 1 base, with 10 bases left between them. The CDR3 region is CASSLVAGSQETQYF. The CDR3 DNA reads TGCGCCAGCAGCTTGGTTGCCGGGTCCCAAGAGACCCAGTACTTC.

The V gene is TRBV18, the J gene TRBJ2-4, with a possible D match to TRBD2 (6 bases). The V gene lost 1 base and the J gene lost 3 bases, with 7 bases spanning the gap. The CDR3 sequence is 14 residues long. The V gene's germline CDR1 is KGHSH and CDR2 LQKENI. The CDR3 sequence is CASSPLADKNIQYF. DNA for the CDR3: TGTGCCAGCTCACCACTAGCGGACAAAAACATTCAGTACTTC.

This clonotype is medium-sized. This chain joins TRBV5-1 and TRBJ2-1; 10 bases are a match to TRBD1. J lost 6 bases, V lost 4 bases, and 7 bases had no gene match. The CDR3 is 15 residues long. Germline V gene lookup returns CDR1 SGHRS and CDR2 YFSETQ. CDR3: CASSLPGQGRNEQFF. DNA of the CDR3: TGCGCCAGCAGCCTGCCGGGACAGGGGCGCAATGAGCAGTTCTTC.

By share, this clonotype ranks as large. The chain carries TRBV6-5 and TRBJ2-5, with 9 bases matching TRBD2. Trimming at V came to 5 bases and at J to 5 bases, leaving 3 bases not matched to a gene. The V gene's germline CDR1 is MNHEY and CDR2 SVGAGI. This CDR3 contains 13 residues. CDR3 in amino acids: CASSPSGTETQYF. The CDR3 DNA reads TGTGCCAGCAGTCCTAGCGGGACGGAGACCCAGTACTTC.

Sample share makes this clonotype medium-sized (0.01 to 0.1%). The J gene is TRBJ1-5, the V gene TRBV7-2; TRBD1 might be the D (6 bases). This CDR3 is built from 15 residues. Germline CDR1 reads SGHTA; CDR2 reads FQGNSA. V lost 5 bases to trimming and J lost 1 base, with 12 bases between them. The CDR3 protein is CASSRTQGSNQPQHF. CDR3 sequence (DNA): TGTGCCAGCAGCCGAACCCAGGGGAGCAATCAGCCCCAGCATTTT.

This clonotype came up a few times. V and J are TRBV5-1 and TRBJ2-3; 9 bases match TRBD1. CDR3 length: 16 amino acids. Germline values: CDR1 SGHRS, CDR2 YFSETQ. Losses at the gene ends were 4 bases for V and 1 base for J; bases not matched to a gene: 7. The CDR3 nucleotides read TGCGCCAGCAGCCCAGGGACAGGGCTTCGCACAGATACGCAGTATTTT. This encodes CASSPGTGLRTDTQYF.

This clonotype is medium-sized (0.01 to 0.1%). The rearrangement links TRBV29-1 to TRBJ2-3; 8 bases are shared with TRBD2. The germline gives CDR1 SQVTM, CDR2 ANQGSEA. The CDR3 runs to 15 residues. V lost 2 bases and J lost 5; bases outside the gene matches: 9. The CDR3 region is CSVETFSGKLDTQYF. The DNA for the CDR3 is TGCAGCGTTGAAACTTTTAGCGGGAAATTAGATACGCAGTATTTT.

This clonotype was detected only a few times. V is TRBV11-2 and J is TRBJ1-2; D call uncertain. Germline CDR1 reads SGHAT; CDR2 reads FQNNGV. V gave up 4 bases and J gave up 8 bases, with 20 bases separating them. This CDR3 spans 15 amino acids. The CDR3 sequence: CASSSEPEAIRGYTF. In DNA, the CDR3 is TGTGCCAGCAGCTCCGAACCGGAGGCGATTCGGGGCTACACCTTC.

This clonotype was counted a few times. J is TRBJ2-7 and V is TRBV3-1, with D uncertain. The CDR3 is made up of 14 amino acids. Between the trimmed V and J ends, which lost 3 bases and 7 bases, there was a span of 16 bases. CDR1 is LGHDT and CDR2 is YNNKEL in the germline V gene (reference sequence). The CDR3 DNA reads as TGTGCCAGCAGCCAGAACAGCCCTAAGAGGGAGCAGTACTTC. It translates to CASSQNSPKREQYF.

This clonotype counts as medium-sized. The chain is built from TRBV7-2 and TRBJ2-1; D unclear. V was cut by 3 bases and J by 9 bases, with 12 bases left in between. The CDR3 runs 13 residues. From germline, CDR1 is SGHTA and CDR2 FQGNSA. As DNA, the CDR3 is TGTGCCAGCAGCTTGTCTAGTTATAGTGAGCAGTTCTTC. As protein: CASSLSSYSEQFF. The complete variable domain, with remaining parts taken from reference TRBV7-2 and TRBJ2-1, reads GAGVSQSPSNKVTEKGKDVELRCDPISGHTALYWYRQSLGQGLEFLIYFQGNSAPDKSGLPSDRFSAERTGGSVSTLTIQRTQQEDSAVYLCASSLSSYSEQFFGPGTRLTVL.

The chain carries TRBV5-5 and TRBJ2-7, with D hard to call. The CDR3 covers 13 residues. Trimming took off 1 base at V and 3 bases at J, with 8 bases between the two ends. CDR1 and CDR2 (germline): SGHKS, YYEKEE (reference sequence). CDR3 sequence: CASSLRVIYEQYF. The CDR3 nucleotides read TGTGCCAGCAGCTTGCGCGTGATCTACGAGCAGTACTTC.

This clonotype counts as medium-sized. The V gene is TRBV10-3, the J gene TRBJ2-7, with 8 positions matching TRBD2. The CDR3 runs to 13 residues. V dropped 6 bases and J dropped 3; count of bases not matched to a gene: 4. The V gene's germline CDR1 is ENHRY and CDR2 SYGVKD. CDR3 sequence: CAIRDTSGYEQYF. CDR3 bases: TGTGCCATCAGGGACACTAGCGGCTACGAGCAGTACTTC.

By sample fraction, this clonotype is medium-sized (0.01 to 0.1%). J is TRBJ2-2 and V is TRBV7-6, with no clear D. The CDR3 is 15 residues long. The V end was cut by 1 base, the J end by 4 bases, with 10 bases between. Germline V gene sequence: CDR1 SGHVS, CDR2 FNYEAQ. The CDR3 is CASSLDALFTGELFF. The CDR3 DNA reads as TGTGCCAGCAGCTTAGACGCTCTCTTCACCGGGGAGCTGTTTTTT. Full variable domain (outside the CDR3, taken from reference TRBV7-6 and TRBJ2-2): GAGVSQSPRYKVTKRGQDVALRCDPISGHVSLYWYRQALGQGPEFLTYFNYEAQQDKSGLPNDRFSAERPEGSISTLTIQRTEQRDSAMYRCASSLDALFTGELFFGEGSRLTVL.

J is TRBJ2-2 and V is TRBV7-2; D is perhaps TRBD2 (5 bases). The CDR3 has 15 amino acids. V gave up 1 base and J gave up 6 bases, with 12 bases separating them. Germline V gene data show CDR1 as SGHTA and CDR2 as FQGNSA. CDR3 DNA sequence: TGTGCCAGCAGCTTAGATCCCCTAGCCTCCGGGGAGCTGTTTTTT. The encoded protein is CASSLDPLASGELFF.

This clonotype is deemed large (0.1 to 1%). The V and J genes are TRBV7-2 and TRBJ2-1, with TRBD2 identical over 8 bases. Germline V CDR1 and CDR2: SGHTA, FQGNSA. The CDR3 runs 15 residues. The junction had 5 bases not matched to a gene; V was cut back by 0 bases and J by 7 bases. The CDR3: CASSLAGLGTNEQFF. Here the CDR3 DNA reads TGTGCCAGCAGCTTAGCGGGACTAGGTACTAATGAGCAGTTCTTC. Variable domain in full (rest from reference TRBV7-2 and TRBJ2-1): GAGVSQSPSNKVTEKGKDVELRCDPISGHTALYWYRQSLGQGLEFLIYFQGNSAPDKSGLPSDRFSAERTGGSVSTLTIQRTQQEDSAVYLCASSLAGLGTNEQFFGPGTRLTVL.

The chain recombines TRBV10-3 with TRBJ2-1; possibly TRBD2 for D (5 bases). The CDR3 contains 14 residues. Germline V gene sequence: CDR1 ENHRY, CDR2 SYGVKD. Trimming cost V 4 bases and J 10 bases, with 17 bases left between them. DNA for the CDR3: TGTGCCATCAGTGGTCCTCCCAGAACTAGGGAGCAGTTCTTC. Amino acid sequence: CAISGPPRTREQFF.

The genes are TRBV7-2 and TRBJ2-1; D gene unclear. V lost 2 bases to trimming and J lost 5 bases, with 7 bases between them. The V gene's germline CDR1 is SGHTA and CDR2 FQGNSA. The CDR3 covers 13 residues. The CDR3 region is CASSLLRHNEQFF. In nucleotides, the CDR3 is TGTGCCAGCAGCTTATTGCGGCACAATGAGCAGTTCTTC.

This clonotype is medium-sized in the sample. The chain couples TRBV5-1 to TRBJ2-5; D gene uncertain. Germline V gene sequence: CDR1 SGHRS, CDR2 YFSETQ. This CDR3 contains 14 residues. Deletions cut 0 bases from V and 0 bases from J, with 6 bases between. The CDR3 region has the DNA TGCGCCAGCAGCTTGGTCTCCGACCAAGAGACCCAGTACTTC. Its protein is CASSLVSDQETQYF.

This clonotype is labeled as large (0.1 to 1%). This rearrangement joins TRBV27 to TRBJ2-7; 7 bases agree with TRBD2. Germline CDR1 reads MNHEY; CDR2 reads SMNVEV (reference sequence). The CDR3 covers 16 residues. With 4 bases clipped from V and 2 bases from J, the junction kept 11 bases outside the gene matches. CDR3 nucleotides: TGTGCCAGCAGTTCCCCCAGCGGGAACCGGCCCTACGAGCAGTACTTC. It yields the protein CASSSPSGNRPYEQYF.